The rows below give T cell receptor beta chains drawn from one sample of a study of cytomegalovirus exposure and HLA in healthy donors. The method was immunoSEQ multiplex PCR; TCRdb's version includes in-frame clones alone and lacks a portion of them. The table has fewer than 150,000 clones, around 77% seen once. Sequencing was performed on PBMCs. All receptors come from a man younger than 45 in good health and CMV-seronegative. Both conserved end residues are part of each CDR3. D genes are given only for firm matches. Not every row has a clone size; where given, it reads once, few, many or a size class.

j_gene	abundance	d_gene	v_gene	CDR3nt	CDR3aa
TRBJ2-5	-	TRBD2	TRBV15	TGTGCCACCAGCAGACTACGGGGAGGGAGGGAGACCCAGTACTTC	CATSRLRGGRETQYF
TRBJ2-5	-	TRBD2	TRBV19	TGTGCCAGTAGTGGGACTAGCGGGATCCCCGAGACCCAGTACTTC	CASSGTSGIPETQYF
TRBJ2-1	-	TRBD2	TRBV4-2	TGTGCCAGCAGCCAAGAAAGCGGGAGTTACAATGAGCAGTTCTTC	CASSQESGSYNEQFF
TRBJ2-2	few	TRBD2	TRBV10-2	TGCGCCAGCACCATAGCGGGAGGGAACACCGGGGAGCTGTTTTTT	CASTIAGGNTGELFF
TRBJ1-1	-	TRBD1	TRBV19	TGTGCCAGTAGTACTCCCGGGACAGTCCCCACTGAAGCTTTCTTT	CASSTPGTVPTEAFF
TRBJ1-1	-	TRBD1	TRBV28	TGTGCCAGCAGTTCCCCCGACAGGGCTCATGAAGCTTTCTTT	CASSSPDRAHEAFF
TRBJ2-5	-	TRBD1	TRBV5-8	TGTGCCAGCAGCTTGGGGACAGGGGAAGGCCAAGAGACCCAGTACTTC	CASSLGTGEGQETQYF
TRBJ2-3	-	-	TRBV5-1	TGCGCCAGCAGCGACGAAAACAGGGGCACAGATACGCAGTATTTT	CASSDENRGTDTQYF
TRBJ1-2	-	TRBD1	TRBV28	TGTGCCAGCAGGGACAACGACAGGGTCATTTATGGCTACACCTTC	CASRDNDRVIYGYTF
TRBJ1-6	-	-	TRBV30	TGTGCCTGGAGCGGGGGAAGCTCCTATAATTCACCCCTCCACTTT	CAWSGGSSYNSPLHF
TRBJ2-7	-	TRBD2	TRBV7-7	TGTGCCAGCAGCTTAGGAGGTAGCGGGGGCTACGAGCAGTACTTC	CASSLGGSGGYEQYF
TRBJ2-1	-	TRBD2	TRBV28	TGTGCCAGCAGCTCACCGGCTAGCGGGAGTATCGATGAGCAGTTCTTC	CASSSPASGSIDEQFF
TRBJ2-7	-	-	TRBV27	TGTGCCAGCAGTTTATGGGCAGATGGCGAGCAGTACTTC	CASSLWADGEQYF
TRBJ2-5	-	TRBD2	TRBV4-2	TGTGCCAGCAGCCCGGGGACTAGCGGGGGGGCCGGGGAGACCCAGTACTTC	CASSPGTSGGAGETQYF
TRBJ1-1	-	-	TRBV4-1	TGCGCCAGCAGCCCCCGACAGAACACTGAAGCTTTCTTT	CASSPRQNTEAFF
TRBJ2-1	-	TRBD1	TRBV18	TGTGCCAGCTCACTTGACAGGGACCAGCAGTTCTTC	CASSLDRDQQFF
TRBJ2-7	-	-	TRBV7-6	TGTGCCAGCAGCCCAGAACCTATGGACAGCTCAATGGACGAGCAGTACTTC	CASSPEPMDSSMDEQYF
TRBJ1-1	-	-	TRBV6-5	TGTGCCAGCAGTAACGGCCCTGCGGGCCCTGAAGCTTTCTTT	CASSNGPAGPEAFF
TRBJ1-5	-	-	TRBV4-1	TGCGCCAGCAGCGAAGGAGGCAATCAGCCCCAGCATTTT	CASSEGGNQPQHF
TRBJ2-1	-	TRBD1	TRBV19	TGTGCCAGTAGCTCAGACAGGGGGAATGAGCAGTTCTTC	CASSSDRGNEQFF
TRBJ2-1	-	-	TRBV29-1	TGCAGCGTTGAAGATATCTCCAATGAGCAGTTCTTC	CSVEDISNEQFF
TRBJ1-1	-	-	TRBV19	TGTGCCAGTAGTATATTAAGTCGGACTGAAGCTTTCTTT	CASSILSRTEAFF
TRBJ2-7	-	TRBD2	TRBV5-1	TGCGCCAGCAGCGCCCCCCCGGGGGGGAGAGCCTACGAGCAGTACTTC	CASSAPPGGRAYEQYF
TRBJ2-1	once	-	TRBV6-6	TGTGCCAGCATCACCCCCCTAAACAATGAGCAGTTCTTC	CASITPLNNEQFF
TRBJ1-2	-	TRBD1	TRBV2	TGTGCCAGCAGGGACCCGACAGGGCAGGTAGTTGGCTACACCTTC	CASRDPTGQVVGYTF
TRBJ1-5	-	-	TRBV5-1	TGCGCCAGCAGCTTGGGGCAGGGTAGTCAGCCCCAGCATTTT	CASSLGQGSQPQHF
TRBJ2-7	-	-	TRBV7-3	TGTGCCAGCAGCCAGGCGGGTGGCTACGAGCAGTACTTC	CASSQAGGYEQYF
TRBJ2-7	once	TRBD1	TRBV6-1	TGTGCCAGCAGTGAGACAGGGAGCTCCTACGAGCAGTACTTC	CASSETGSSYEQYF
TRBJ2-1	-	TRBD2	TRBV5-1	TGCGCCAGCAGCTTGCCTAGCGGGGGAATTACCTACAATGAGCAGTTCTTC	CASSLPSGGITYNEQFF
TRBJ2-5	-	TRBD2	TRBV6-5	TGTGCCAGCAGTTACGGTCCTAGCGGGGGGCAAGAGACCCAGTACTTC	CASSYGPSGGQETQYF
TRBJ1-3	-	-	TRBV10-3	TGTGCCACCTCAGGGATGGGTGGAAACACCATATATTTT	CATSGMGGNTIYF
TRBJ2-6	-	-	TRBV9	TGTGCCAGCAGCGACAGGATCTCTGGGGCCAACGTCCTGACTTTC	CASSDRISGANVLTF
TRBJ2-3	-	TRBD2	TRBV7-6	TGTGCCAGCAGCTTAAGCGGGGGGGAGACAGATACGCAGTATTTT	CASSLSGGETDTQYF
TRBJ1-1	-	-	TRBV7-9	TGTGCCAGCAGCTTACAGGTAAACACTGAAGCTTTCTTT	CASSLQVNTEAFF
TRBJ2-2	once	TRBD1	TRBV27	TGTGCCAGCAGTCAAGGGACAGGGGTGCGCACCGGGGAGCTGTTTTTT	CASSQGTGVRTGELFF
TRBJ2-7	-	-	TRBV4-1	TGCGCCAGCAGCCAAGATCTAAGACCGTGGGGGACTGACCGCTACGAGCAGTACTTC	CASSQDLRPWGTDRYEQYF
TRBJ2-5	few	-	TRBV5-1	TGCGCCAGCAGTTCGGGACAAACCGAGACCCAGTACTTC	CASSSGQTETQYF
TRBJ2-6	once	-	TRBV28	TGTGCCAGCAGTTTACCAGGGTCCGGGGCCAACGTCCTGACTTTC	CASSLPGSGANVLTF
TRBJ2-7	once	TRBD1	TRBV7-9	TGTGCCAGCAGCTCAGTCGACAGGGGGCCCCTTTGGGAGCAGTACTTC	CASSSVDRGPLWEQYF
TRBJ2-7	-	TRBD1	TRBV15	TGTGCCACCAGCAGAGATCGACAGGGTCCGTACGAGCAGTACTTC	CATSRDRQGPYEQYF
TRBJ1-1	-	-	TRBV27	TGTGCCAGCAGTTTCAGGGGTATGAACACTGAAGCTTTCTTT	CASSFRGMNTEAFF
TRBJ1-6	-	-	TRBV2	TGTGCCAGCAGTGAGGGCAATTCACCCCTCCACTTT	CASSEGNSPLHF
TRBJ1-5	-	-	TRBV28	TGTGCCAGCAGTTTTGAGATAAATCAGCCCCAGCATTTT	CASSFEINQPQHF
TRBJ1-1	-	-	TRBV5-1	TGCGCCAGCAGCTTCACTGAACTGAACACTGAAGCTTTCTTT	CASSFTELNTEAFF
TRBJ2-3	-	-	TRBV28	TGTGCCAGCAGTACACAGGGGACTTACACAGATACGCAGTATTTT	CASSTQGTYTDTQYF
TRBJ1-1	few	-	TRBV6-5	TGTGCCAGCAGTTTTTCGGGGGTGTCTGAAGCTTTCTTT	CASSFSGVSEAFF
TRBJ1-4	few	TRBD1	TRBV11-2	TGTGCCAGCAGTTTGACAGGGTTGAATGAAAAACTGTTTTTT	CASSLTGLNEKLFF
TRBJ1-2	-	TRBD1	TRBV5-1	TGCGCCAGCAGCCCGGGACAGACAAACTATGGCTACACCTTC	CASSPGQTNYGYTF
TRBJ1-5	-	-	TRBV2	TGTGCCAGCACTGAAGGGGGAGAGACTCAGCCCCAGCATTTT	CASTEGGETQPQHF
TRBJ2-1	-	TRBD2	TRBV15	TGTGCCACCAGCAGAGATAGAGGACTAGCGGGGGGGCGCAGGGAGCAGTTCTTC	CATSRDRGLAGGRREQFF
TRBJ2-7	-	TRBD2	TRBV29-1	TGCAGCGCAAACCCCGGACTAGGACGAGAAGGGGAGCAGTACTTC	CSANPGLGREGEQYF
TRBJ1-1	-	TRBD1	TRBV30	TGTGCCTTCTCACAGGGGGCGGGTCCGAACACTGAAGCTTTCTTT	CAFSQGAGPNTEAFF
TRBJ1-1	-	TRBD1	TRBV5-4	TGTGCCAGCAGCTCCGACAGGGGTGAAGCTTTCTTT	CASSSDRGEAFF
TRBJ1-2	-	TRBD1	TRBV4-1	TGCGCCAGCAGCCAAGATCGGGGGACAGATTATGGCTACACCTTC	CASSQDRGTDYGYTF
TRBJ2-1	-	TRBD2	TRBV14	TGTGCCAGCAGCCATTTGAGCAGGACTAGCGGCTACAATGAGCAGTTCTTC	CASSHLSRTSGYNEQFF
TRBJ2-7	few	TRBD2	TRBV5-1	TGCGCCAGCAGCCCCGTGACTAGCGGGAGCTACGAGCAGTACTTC	CASSPVTSGSYEQYF
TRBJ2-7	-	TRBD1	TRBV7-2	TGTGCCAGCAGCTTATGGGACAGGGTCAACGAGCAGTACTTC	CASSLWDRVNEQYF
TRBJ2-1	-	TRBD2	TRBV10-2	TGCGCCAGCAGATGGCGGGGGGGAGGGGATGAGCAGTTCTTC	CASRWRGGGDEQFF
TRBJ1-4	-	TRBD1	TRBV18	TGTGCCAGCTCACCACCGACCTCGACAGGGATTAATGAAAAACTGTTTTTT	CASSPPTSTGINEKLFF